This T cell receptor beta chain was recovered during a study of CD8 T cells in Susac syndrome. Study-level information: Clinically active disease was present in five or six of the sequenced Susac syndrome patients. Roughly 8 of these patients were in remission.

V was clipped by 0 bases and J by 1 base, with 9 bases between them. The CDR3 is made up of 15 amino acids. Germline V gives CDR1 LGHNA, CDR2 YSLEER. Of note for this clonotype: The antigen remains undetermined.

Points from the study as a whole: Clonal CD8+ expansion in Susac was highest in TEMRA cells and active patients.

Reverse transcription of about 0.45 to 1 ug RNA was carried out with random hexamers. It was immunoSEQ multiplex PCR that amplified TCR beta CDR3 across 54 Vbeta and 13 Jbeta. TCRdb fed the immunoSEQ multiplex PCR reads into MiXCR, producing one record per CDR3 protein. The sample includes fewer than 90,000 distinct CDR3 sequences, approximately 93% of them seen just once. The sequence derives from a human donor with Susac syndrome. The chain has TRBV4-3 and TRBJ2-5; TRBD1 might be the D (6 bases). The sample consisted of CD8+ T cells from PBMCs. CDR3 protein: CASSQEQGPQETQYF. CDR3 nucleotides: TGCGCCAGCAGCCAAGAGCAGGGGCCCCAAGAGACCCAGTACTTC.